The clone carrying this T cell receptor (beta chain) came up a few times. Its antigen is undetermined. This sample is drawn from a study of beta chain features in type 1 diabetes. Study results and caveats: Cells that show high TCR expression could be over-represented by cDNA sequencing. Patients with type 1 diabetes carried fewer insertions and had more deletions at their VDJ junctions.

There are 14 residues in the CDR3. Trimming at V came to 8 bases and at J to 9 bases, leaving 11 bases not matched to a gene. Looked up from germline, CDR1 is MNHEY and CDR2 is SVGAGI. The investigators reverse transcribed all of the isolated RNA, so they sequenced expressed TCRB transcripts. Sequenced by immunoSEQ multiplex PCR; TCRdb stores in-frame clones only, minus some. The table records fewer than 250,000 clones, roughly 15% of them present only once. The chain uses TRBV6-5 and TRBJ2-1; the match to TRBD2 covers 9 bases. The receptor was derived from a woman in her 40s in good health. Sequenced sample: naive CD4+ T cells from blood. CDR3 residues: CASGFLAGEGEQFF. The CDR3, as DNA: TGTGCCAGCGGGTTCTTAGCGGGGGAGGGTGAGCAGTTCTTC.